A single sample is the source of the 9 T cell receptor beta chains below, sequenced in a study of cytomegalovirus exposure and HLA in healthy donors. Primers: 60 Vbeta forward and 13 Jbeta reverse. Clones were sequenced by immunoSEQ multiplex PCR, and TCRdb holds only the in-frame ones, with some missing. The table lists 150,000 to 200,000 clones, around 77% of them singletons, with approximately 3.4% in the top ten. Sequencing used PBMCs. These receptors originate from a female donor in good health and CMV-seronegative.

This clone was counted a few times. The chain employs TRBV6-1 and TRBJ1-5; maybe TRBD1 (5 bases). Germline loops: CDR1 MNHNS, CDR2 SASEGT. This CDR3 spans 16 amino acids. With 3 bases removed from V and 7 bases from J, the gap between germline ends came to 19 bases. CDR3 loop: CASSERGRILNQPQHF. The CDR3 DNA sequence: TGTGCCAGCAGTGAGCGGGGACGTATACTCAACCAGCCCCAGCATTTT.

The V gene is TRBV6-5, the J gene TRBJ1-2, with D unresolved. Trimming stripped 0 bases from V and 7 bases from J, with 15 bases between. CDR3 length equals 15 residues. Germline V gene data show CDR1 as MNHEY and CDR2 as SVGAGI. CDR3 nucleotides: TGTGCCAGCAGTTACTCGCCGGACCCTGCGGGTGGCTACACCTTC. Protein product: CASSYSPDPAGGYTF.

The V call is TRBV7-9, the J call TRBJ2-5; tentatively, D is TRBD2 (6 bases). The germline V gene has CDR1 SEHNR and CDR2 FQNEAQ (reference sequence). The CDR3 spans 16 residues. Trimming left V 2 bases short and J 1 base short, with 14 bases between. CDR3 in amino acids: CASSLKPGLSQETQYF. The CDR3 nucleotides are TGTGCCAGCAGCTTAAAACCGGGACTCTCCCAAGAGACCCAGTACTTC.

V is TRBV18 and J is TRBJ1-1; the D gene is possibly TRBD1 (6 bases). The germline CDR1 and CDR2 sequences are KGHSH and LQKENI. The CDR3 is 14 amino acids. The ends were cut back, 0 bases at V and 3 bases at J, with 8 bases in the middle. CDR3 coding DNA: TGTGCCAGCTCACCACCGCCAGGGGACACTGAAGCTTTCTTT. As protein: CASSPPPGDTEAFF.

V gene TRBV7-3 combines with J gene TRBJ1-6, with TRBD1 matching over 9 bases. CDR3 length: 15 residues. From germline, CDR1 is SGHTA and CDR2 FQGTGA. V gave up 4 bases and J gave up 7 bases; unmatched junction bases: 5. For the CDR3, the DNA is TGTGCCAGCAGCTCAGGGACAGGGCAAAATTCACCCCTCCACTTT. Translation gives CASSSGTGQNSPLHF.

In its sample, this clone was seen once. The chain carries TRBV15 and TRBJ1-2, with TRBD1 matching 8 bases. The germline CDR1 and CDR2 sequences are LNHNV and YYDKDF (reference sequence). This CDR3 is built from 14 residues. The V segment lost 3 bases and the J segment 2 bases; nucleotides outside the gene matches: 2. CDR3 sequence reads: CATSSDRGNYGYTF. CDR3 nucleotides: TGTGCCACCAGCAGCGACAGGGGCAACTATGGCTACACCTTC.

This clone was observed a few times. The rearrangement links TRBV19 to TRBJ1-2, with a weak D call TRBD1 (5 bases). V was pared by 5 bases and J by 8 bases, with 15 bases between. The CDR3 loop spans 13 amino acids. CDR1 is LNHDA, CDR2 SQIVND, per germline (reference sequence). The CDR3 bases are TGTGCCAGTAGTCCCGGACACAGATTGGGCTACACCTTC. It encodes CASSPGHRLGYTF. The full variable domain, with the rest looked up from reference TRBV19 and TRBJ1-2, is DGGITQSPKYLFRKEGQNVTLSCEQNLNHDAMYWYRQDPGQGLRLIYYSQIVNDFQKGDIAEGYSVSREKKESFPLTVTSAQKNPTAFYLCASSPGHRLGYTFGSGTRLTVV.

The rearrangement joins TRBV6-5 to TRBJ1-5, with 7 positions matching TRBD1. V was clipped by 0 bases and J by 4 bases; unmatched bases: 6. CDR1 and CDR2 from the germline V gene are MNHEY and SVGAGI. The CDR3 runs to 16 residues. For the CDR3, the DNA is TGTGCCAGCAGTTACTCATCAGGGGGTGGAAATCAGCCCCAGCATTTT. Amino acids: CASSYSSGGGNQPQHF.

This sequence joins TRBV5-1 and TRBJ2-1, with TRBD2 matching 15 bases. This CDR3 region has 16 residues. Germline V gene sequence: CDR1 SGHRS, CDR2 YFSETQ. Trimming took 4 bases from V and 5 from J; bases not matched to a gene: 4. Here the CDR3 reads CASSLGTSGRNNEQFF. The CDR3 region has the DNA TGCGCCAGCAGCCTCGGGACTAGCGGGAGGAACAATGAGCAGTTCTTC. Full variable domain (remainder filled in from reference TRBV5-1 and TRBJ2-1): KAGVTQTPRYLIKTRGQQVTLSCSPISGHRSVSWYQQTPGQGLQFLFEYFSETQRNKGNFPGRFSGRQFSNSRSEMNVSTLELGDSALYLCASSLGTSGRNNEQFFGPGTRLTVL.